Each of the 19 T cell receptor beta chains below was sequenced from the same sample in a study of shared clonotypes between healthy human individuals. TCRdb's table, derived via immunoSEQ multiplex PCR, lists solely in-frame clones and lacks some. The profile covers around 1.1 million clones, with around 77% appearing a single time and 0.89% taken by the ten largest. Sequencing input: memory CD4+ T cells from PBMCs. Subset in this sample: CD45RA-negative fraction. Receptors originate from a man between 18 and 29 years old in good health. Some clones in this sample may be carry-over from other donors' samples.

This chain links TRBV4-2 with TRBJ2-3, with 8 bases identical to TRBD2. Germline loops: CDR1 LGHNA, CDR2 YNFKEQ. The V gene end was trimmed by 0 bases and the J gene end by 6 bases; junction bases not matched to a gene: 8. CDR3 size: 16 residues. As DNA, the CDR3 is TGTGCCAGCAGCCAAGATGGGGCTAGCGGGTCTGATACGCAGTATTTT. It specifies CASSQDGASGSDTQYF.

This clone was observed a single time. With a far larger clone one base away, a read error is the likely cause. V usage is TRBV28 and J usage is TRBJ1-1, with 7 bases identical to TRBD1. The CDR3 is 16 residues long. CDR1 is MDHEN, CDR2 SYDVKM, per germline. V lost 2 bases, J lost 5 bases, and 11 bases stayed unmatched. CDR3 sequence reads: CASSLTIGQGGTEAFF. CDR3 in DNA: TGTGCCAGCAGTTTAACGATCGGGCAGGGGGGGACTGAAGCTTTCTTT.

CDR3 amino acids: CASSRTTGSTEAFF. The CDR3 region has the DNA TGCGCCAGCAGCCGAACAACAGGGTCGACTGAAGCTTTCTTT. The chain carries TRBV5-1 and TRBJ1-1; D may be TRBD1 (6 bases). Between the trimmed V and J ends, which lost 4 bases and 5 bases, there was a span of 15 bases. The CDR3 is 14 amino acids. Germline V gene lookup returns CDR1 SGHRS and CDR2 YFSETQ.

The chain joins TRBV30 to TRBJ2-3, with TRBD2 identical over 7 bases. The ends lost 4 bases at V and 2 bases at J; junction bases unmatched: 15. CDR1 GTSNPN and CDR2 SVGIG come from the germline V gene (reference sequence). The CDR3 sequence is 17 residues long. The CDR3 coding sequence is TGTGCCTGGATCCCTAGGGAAGGCGGGAGCTTCACAGATACGCAGTATTTT. As protein: CAWIPREGGSFTDTQYF.

This chain links TRBV2 with TRBJ1-3, with D uncertain. Trimming shortened V by 1 base and J by 4 bases, and 14 bases separated the two germline ends. CDR1 is SNHLY, CDR2 FYNNEI, per germline. The CDR3 extends over 16 amino acids. CDR3 nucleotides: TGTGCCAGCAGTGAAGATCGGCCAGGTTCGGGAAACACCATATATTTT. Protein product: CASSEDRPGSGNTIYF.

This rearrangement joins TRBV28 to TRBJ2-1; TRBD2 matches 13 bases. The CDR3 loop spans 15 amino acids. Germline CDR1 is MDHEN and CDR2 is SYDVKM. V was pared by 5 bases and J by 10 bases, with 8 bases of the junction left unmatched. The DNA of the CDR3 is TGTGCCAGCAGTCCGACTAGCGGGAGGCTCGGAGAGCAGTTCTTC. Its translation: CASSPTSGRLGEQFF.

The V gene is TRBV28, the J gene TRBJ2-7; TRBD2 aligns across 8 bases. CDR1 and CDR2 (germline): MDHEN, SYDVKM. J lost 3 bases, V lost 6 bases, and 10 bases had no gene match. The CDR3 extends over 15 amino acids. CDR3 region: CASSDPGLGSYEQYF. The CDR3 nucleotides read TGTGCCAGCAGCGACCCGGGACTAGGGAGCTACGAGCAGTACTTC.

The chain couples TRBV11-2 to TRBJ2-1; D is possibly TRBD2 (7 bases). V gave up 3 bases and J gave up 2 bases, with 8 bases separating them. Germline loops: CDR1 SGHAT, CDR2 FQNNGV. There are 14 residues in the CDR3. In nucleotides, the CDR3 is TGTGCCAGCAGCTTGGGGGGGCCCTACAATGAGCAGTTCTTC. Protein sequence: CASSLGGPYNEQFF.

This chain connects TRBV6-6 to TRBJ2-7, with D unresolved. The CDR3 runs to 14 residues. V lost 6 bases and J lost 6, with 18 bases in between. CDR1 and CDR2 from the germline V gene are MNHNY and SVGAGI (reference sequence). The CDR3 DNA reads as TGTGCCAGCAGCCGAACAATTCCCTTGGCCGAGCAGTACTTC. It yields the protein CASSRTIPLAEQYF.

The V and J genes are TRBV9 and TRBJ2-4; TRBD1 aligns across 10 bases. The germline CDR1 and CDR2 sequences are SGDLS and YYNGEE. The junction had 14 bases not matched to a gene; V was cut back by 3 bases and J by 2 bases. The CDR3 covers 19 residues. CDR3 region: CASSAPTRQGAETKNIQYF. In nucleotides, the CDR3 is TGTGCCAGCAGCGCCCCGACTAGACAGGGGGCTGAGACCAAAAACATTCAGTACTTC. Full variable domain (rest looked up from reference TRBV9 and TRBJ2-4): DSGVTQTPKHLITATGQRVTLRCSPRSGDLSVYWYQQSLDQGLQFLIQYYNGEERAKGNILERFSAQQFPDLHSELNLSSLELGDSALYFCASSAPTRQGAETKNIQYFGAGTRLSVL.

This clone was seen a handful of times. J is TRBJ2-1 and V is TRBV20-1; D is unresolved. There are 11 residues in the CDR3. In germline, CDR1 is DFQATT, CDR2 SNEGSKA (reference sequence). V was pared by 4 bases and J by 0 bases, with 1 base between. In nucleotides, the CDR3 is TGCAGTGCTACCTCCTACAATGAGCAGTTCTTC. Translation: CSATSYNEQFF.

Concerning this clone itself: The sample contains more than one DNA sequence encoding this CDR3. The CDR3 region is CASSPQGYEQYF. The CDR3 region has the DNA TGTGCCAGCTCCCCCCAGGGTTACGAGCAGTACTTC. The rearrangement joins TRBV2 to TRBJ2-7, with D possibly TRBD1 on 5 matching bases. The CDR3 contains 12 residues. CDR1 is SNHLY, CDR2 FYNNEI, per germline. Trimming took off 8 bases at V and 4 bases at J, with 12 bases between the two ends.

The CDR3, as DNA: TGTGCCAGCAGTTACTCGGGACAGCCCTATAATTCACCCCTCCACTTT. This encodes CASSYSGQPYNSPLHF. The V gene is TRBV6-5, the J gene TRBJ1-6; TRBD1 agrees at 7 bases. Losses at the gene ends were 0 bases for V and 2 bases for J; bases not matched to a gene: 1. This CDR3 contains 16 residues. Germline values: CDR1 MNHEY, CDR2 SVGAGI.

The rearrangement joins TRBV13 to TRBJ1-3, with no clear D. The V and J ends lost 3 bases and 1 base respectively, with 13 bases between them. Germline assignment: CDR1 PRHDT and CDR2 FYEKMQ (reference sequence). The CDR3 totals 16 residues. CDR3 loop: CASSLSGRGSGNTIYF. DNA of the CDR3: TGTGCCAGCAGCTTGTCCGGCCGAGGGTCTGGAAACACCATATATTTT. The whole variable domain, remainder taken from reference TRBV13 and TRBJ1-3, is AAGVIQSPRHLIKEKRETATLKCYPIPRHDTVYWYQQGPGQDPQFLISFYEKMQSDKGSIPDRFSAQQFSDYHSELNMSSLELGDSALYFCASSLSGRGSGNTIYFGEGSWLTVV.

The chain uses TRBV4-1 and TRBJ1-3; D gene uncertain. The germline V gene has CDR1 MGHRA and CDR2 YSYEKL. V was shortened by 4 bases and J by 0 bases, with 13 bases between the two germline ends. This CDR3 has 16 residues. The CDR3 protein is CASSPEVRTSGNTIYF. CDR3 coding DNA: TGCGCCAGCAGCCCGGAGGTCAGGACCTCTGGAAACACCATATATTTT.

This clone has more than one count but fewer than ten. This chain links TRBV15 with TRBJ1-1; D may be TRBD1 (5 bases). CDR1 LNHNV and CDR2 YYDKDF come from the germline V gene (reference sequence). The V end was cut by 4 bases, the J end by 6 bases, with 12 bases between. This CDR3 spans 13 amino acids. Here the CDR3 reads CATSKQGRAEAFF. The CDR3 DNA is TGTGCCACCAGCAAGCAGGGAAGGGCTGAAGCTTTCTTT. The entire variable domain, with the rest obtained from reference TRBV15 and TRBJ1-1, is as follows: DAMVIQNPRYQVTQFGKPVTLSCSQTLNHNVMYWYQQKSSQAPKLLFHYYDKDFNNEADTPDNFQSRRPNTSFCFLDIRSPGLGDTAMYLCATSKQGRAEAFFGQGTRLTVV.

The chain employs TRBV7-3 and TRBJ2-3; D is ambiguous. The ends were cut back, 1 base at V and 4 bases at J, with 6 bases in the middle. The CDR3 totals 13 residues. Germline CDR1 SGHTA, CDR2 FQGTGA. The CDR3 is CASSLNRPDTQYF. CDR3 DNA sequence: TGTGCCAGCAGCTTAAATCGGCCAGATACGCAGTATTTT.

In nucleotides, the CDR3 is TGTGCCAGCAGCCGACAGCTTCGCGATGGCTACACCTTC. Amino acid sequence: CASSRQLRDGYTF. This rearrangement joins TRBV7-9 to TRBJ1-2; D is possibly TRBD1 (5 bases). CDR1 SEHNR and CDR2 FQNEAQ come from the germline V gene (reference sequence). V was cut by 5 bases and J by 6 bases, with 13 bases left in between. The CDR3 has 13 residues.

The chain employs TRBV6-5 and TRBJ2-1; perhaps TRBD1 as D (5 bases). The germline V gene has CDR1 MNHEY and CDR2 SVGAGI. The CDR3 has 15 amino acids. V was cut by 6 bases and J by 7 bases, with 19 bases left in between. This CDR3 is CASSPRVPARNEQFF. The CDR3 DNA is TGTGCCAGCAGCCCCAGGGTCCCAGCCCGTAATGAGCAGTTCTTC.